These T cell receptor beta chains were read from a single sample in a study of T cell responses to AZD1222 COVID-19 vaccine. The method was immunoSEQ multiplex PCR; TCRdb's version includes in-frame clones alone and lacks a portion of them. The sample consists of some 150,000 clones, roughly 90% of them appearing once. The sample was peripheral blood, taken on day 0 of AZD1222 vaccination. Receptors were obtained from an adult in good health. Each CDR3 is given without its conserved first and last residue. Fields, in order: J gene, V gene, CDR3 protein.

>TRBJ2-1|TRBV30
AWSGVDNEQF
>TRBJ2-7|TRBV29-1
SVEVAGREQY
>TRBJ1-2|TRBV29-1
SVNTRGGAEGYT
>TRBJ1-2|TRBV7-2
ASSFGDRAYGYT
>TRBJ1-2|TRBV24-1
ATSDWVRDMRGNNYGYT
>TRBJ1-3|TRBV10-3
AISGGTAGNTIY
>TRBJ2-1|TRBV27
ASSSRTSGKYEQF
>TRBJ1-2|TRBV12-3/TRBV12-4
ASSFLPNYGYT
>TRBJ1-1|TRBV11-3
ASSLTRNTEAF
>TRBJ1-4|TRBV7-9
ASSRDRQNEKLF
>TRBJ2-7|TRBV5-4
ASTTGLGNYEQY
>TRBJ2-3|TRBV19
ASSPLAGADTQY
>TRBJ2-2|TRBV5-1
ASSPTGVNTGELF
>TRBJ1-1|TRBV18
ASSPGGTGNTEAF
>TRBJ1-5|TRBV7-8
ASSLTMDSNQPQH
>TRBJ2-1|TRBV6-5
ASRGTSGNYNEQF
>TRBJ1-3|TRBV5-1
ASSLDGPGGNTIY
>TRBJ2-1|TRBV18
ASLWGLEGAAHQF
>TRBJ2-7|TRBV27
ASSFMAGHREGPYEQY
>TRBJ1-2|TRBV15
ATSRAGLSLGYT
>TRBJ1-2|TRBV28
ASSLIGGTNYGYT
>TRBJ2-3|TRBV18
ASSQAMTEADTQY
>TRBJ1-4|TRBV2
ASSETGTGNEKLF
>TRBJ2-3|TRBV2
ASKVEGLGRDTQY
>TRBJ1-1|TRBV6-4
ASSTILNTEAF
>TRBJ2-5|TRBV3-1/TRBV3-2
ASSQWSTPSGGTGAQY
>TRBJ2-2|TRBV14
ASSLPFRTNTGELF
>TRBJ2-7|TRBV7-8
ASKEAGGSYEQY
>TRBJ1-1|TRBV6-1
ASSEGAFREMNTEAF
>TRBJ2-3|TRBV7-6
ASSSTGGYTDTQY
>TRBJ2-4|TRBV10-2
ASSATGPQETLQNIQY
>TRBJ2-7|TRBV29-1
SAVRGHSSYEQY
>TRBJ1-1|TRBV28
ASKTHVNTEAF
>TRBJ1-4|TRBV9
ASSVGGRSNEKLF
>TRBJ2-1|TRBV11-3
ASSLSGRAIYNEQF
>TRBJ2-7|TRBV7-8
ASSLELSLQQY
>TRBJ2-3|TRBV9
ASSVGVATDTQY
>TRBJ2-5|TRBV5-1
ASSEQGAQETQY
>TRBJ1-1|TRBV5-8
ASSLNRNTEAF
>TRBJ1-6|TRBV5-4
ASSLRTDSPLH
>TRBJ1-4|TRBV6-5
ASGRKGKLF
>TRBJ1-2|TRBV3-1/TRBV3-2
ASSQGRARNGYT
>TRBJ2-7|TRBV19
ASSIGTGRYEQY
>TRBJ1-1|TRBV5-1
ASSLGGNEAF
>TRBJ1-1|TRBV14
ASSANREPPEAF
>TRBJ1-3|TRBV18
ASSRQVDSGNTIY
>TRBJ1-3|TRBV5-6
ASSLGPSGTVSGNTIY
>TRBJ1-6|TRBV2
ASRATGGGNSPLH